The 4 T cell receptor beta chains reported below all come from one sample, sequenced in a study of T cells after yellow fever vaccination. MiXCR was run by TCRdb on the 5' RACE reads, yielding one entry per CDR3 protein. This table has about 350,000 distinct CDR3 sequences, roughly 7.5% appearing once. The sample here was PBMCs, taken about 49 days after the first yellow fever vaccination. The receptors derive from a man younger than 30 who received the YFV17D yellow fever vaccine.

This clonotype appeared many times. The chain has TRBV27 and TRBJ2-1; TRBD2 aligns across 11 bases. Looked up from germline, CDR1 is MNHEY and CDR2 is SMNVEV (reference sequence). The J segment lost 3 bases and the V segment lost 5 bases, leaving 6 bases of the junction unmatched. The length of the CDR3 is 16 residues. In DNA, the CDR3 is TGTGCCAGCAGTGCCCTGACTAGCGGGGTCTACAATGAGCAGTTCTTC. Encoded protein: CASSALTSGVYNEQFF.

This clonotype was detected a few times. The CDR3 DNA is TGCGCCAGCAGCCAAGACGGCGGTATGAACACTGAAGCTTTCTTT. The encoded protein is CASSQDGGMNTEAFF. V and J are TRBV4-3 and TRBJ1-1; D gene ambiguous. CDR3 length equals 15 residues. V dropped 0 bases and J dropped 0 bases, with 8 bases sitting between them. In germline, CDR1 is LGHNA, CDR2 YSLEER.

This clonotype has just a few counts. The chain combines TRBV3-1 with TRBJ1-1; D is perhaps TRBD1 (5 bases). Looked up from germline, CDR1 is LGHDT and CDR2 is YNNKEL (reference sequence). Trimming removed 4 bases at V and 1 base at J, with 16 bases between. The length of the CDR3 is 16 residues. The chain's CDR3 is CASSLGGARGNTEAFF. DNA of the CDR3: TGTGCCAGCAGCCTCGGCGGGGCACGGGGGAACACTGAAGCTTTCTTT. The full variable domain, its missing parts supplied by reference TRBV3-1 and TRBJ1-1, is DTAVSQTPKYLVTQMGNDKSIKCEQNLGHDTMYWYKQDSKKFLKIMFSYNNKELIINETVPNRFSPKSPDKAHLNLHINSLELGDSAVYFCASSLGGARGNTEAFFGQGTRLTVV.

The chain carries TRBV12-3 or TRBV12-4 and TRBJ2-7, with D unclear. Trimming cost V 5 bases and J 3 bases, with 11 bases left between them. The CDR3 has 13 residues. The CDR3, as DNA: TGTGCCAGCAGTCGGACCCGGTTCTACGAGCAGTACTTC. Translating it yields CASSRTRFYEQYF.